This T cell receptor (beta chain) was captured by sequencing in a study of cytomegalovirus exposure and HLA in healthy donors. The PCR employed 60 Vbeta primers together with 13 Jbeta primers. The data were produced by immunoSEQ multiplex PCR, yet TCRdb's version contains in-frame clones alone and is incomplete. The sample holds some 180,000 clones, over 70% seen once. Worth noting for this clone: What it binds is not known.

This CDR3 is built from 15 residues. Germline V lookup: CDR1 LNHDA, CDR2 SQIVND (reference sequence). General study results and limits: The listing of roughly 160 TCR beta chains classed them as cytomegalovirus-associated. Most TCRs appeared rarely, but some public TCRs recurred in many donors.

The chain is built from TRBV19 and TRBJ2-1; a possible D gene is TRBD2 (6 bases). The source is a man between 18 and 35 years old in good health and CMV-seronegative. Sequenced material: PBMCs. The CDR3 loop is CATTGGSRLSNEQFF. In nucleotides, the CDR3 is TGTGCTACGACCGGGGGTTCTAGATTATCGAATGAGCAGTTCTTC.